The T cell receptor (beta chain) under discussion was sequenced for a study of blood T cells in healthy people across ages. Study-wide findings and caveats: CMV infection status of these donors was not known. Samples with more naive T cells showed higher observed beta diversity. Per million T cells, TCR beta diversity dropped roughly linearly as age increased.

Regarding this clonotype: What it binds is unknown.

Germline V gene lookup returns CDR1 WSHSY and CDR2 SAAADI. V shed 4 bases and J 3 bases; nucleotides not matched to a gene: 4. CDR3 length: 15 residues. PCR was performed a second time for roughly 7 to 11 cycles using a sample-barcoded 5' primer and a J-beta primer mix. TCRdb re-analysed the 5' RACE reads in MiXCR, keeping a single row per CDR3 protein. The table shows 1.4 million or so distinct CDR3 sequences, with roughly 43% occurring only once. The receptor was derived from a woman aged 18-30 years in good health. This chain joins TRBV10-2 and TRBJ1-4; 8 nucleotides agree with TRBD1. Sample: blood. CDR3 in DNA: TGCGCCAGCAGTGGAGGACAGGGCGCTAATGAAAAACTGTTTTTT. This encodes CASSGGQGANEKLFF.